A selection of T cell receptor beta chains follows, all from one sample in a study of vaccination and CD4 T cells after COVID-19. Their antigens are not known. TCRdb re-called the PCR reads with MiXCR, one entry per CDR3 protein. The table has some 20,000 distinct CDR3 sequences, under 80% seen once. Sequencing used CD4+ T cells from blood, cultured in vitro. The receptors derive from a human donor who had recovered from COVID-19. The CDR3 runs from the conserved cysteine through the conserved F or W. Each record gives: CDR3 length, clone size, D gene, J gene, V gene, CDR3 DNA, CDR3 protein. The D gene is left open where the match is weak. Not every row has a clone size; where given, it reads once, few, many or a size class.

12 | few | - | TRBJ1-1 | TRBV10-3 | TGTGCCACTCAGAGTCAAAACACTGAAGCTTTCTTT | CATQSQNTEAFF
13 | - | - | TRBJ2-3 | TRBV29-1 | TGCAGCGTTGAAGGGGAGAAGCCAGATACGCAGTATTTT | CSVEGEKPDTQYF
15 | few | - | TRBJ2-3 | TRBV30 | TGTGCCTGGAGTCCGGGCCGCGGGTCGCGGGATACGCAGTATTTT | CAWSPGRGSRDTQYF
12 | few | - | TRBJ1-2 | TRBV7-9 | TGTGCCAGCAGCTTCAGGACGGATGGCTACACCTTC | CASSFRTDGYTF
13 | - | - | TRBJ2-7 | TRBV24-1 | TGTGCCACCAGTGGGCAGGGGAGCGACGAGCAGTACTTC | CATSGQGSDEQYF
15 | - | - | TRBJ1-5 | TRBV7-8 | TGTGCCAGCAGCGAAGACAGCCCTGGGAATCAGCCCCAGCATTTT | CASSEDSPGNQPQHF
13 | - | - | TRBJ2-5 | TRBV10-1 | TGCGCCAGCAGTGAGGGGGGCCAAGAGACCCAGTACTTC | CASSEGGQETQYF
15 | few | - | TRBJ1-2 | TRBV20-1 | TGCAGTGCTAGAGCCCCGATTGGGACTTCTTATGGCTACACCTTC | CSARAPIGTSYGYTF
15 | - | - | TRBJ2-3 | TRBV3-1 | TGTGCCAGCAGCCAAGATAGTAGCGGCACAGATACGCAGTATTTT | CASSQDSSGTDTQYF
16 | - | - | TRBJ1-3 | TRBV20-1 | TGCAGTGCTAGAGATAGGACGAAGGCTGGCGGAAACACCATATATTTT | CSARDRTKAGGNTIYF
17 | - | TRBD1 | TRBJ1-6 | TRBV15 | TGTGCCACCAGCAGAGATCTCGTCGGGACAGGGATTTCACCCCTCCACTTT | CATSRDLVGTGISPLHF
14 | - | TRBD2 | TRBJ2-7 | TRBV27 | TGTGCCAGCAGTTTTCGCCTAGCGGCTTACGAGCAGTACTTC | CASSFRLAAYEQYF
15 | - | TRBD1 | TRBJ1-2 | TRBV27 | TGTGCCAGCAGTCGTAATGGCCAGGGGGGCTATGGCTACACCTTC | CASSRNGQGGYGYTF
14 | - | - | TRBJ1-1 | TRBV21-1 | TGTGCCAGCAGCAGATACAGGGGTCTCCCTGAAGCTTTCTTT | CASSRYRGLPEAFF
17 | - | TRBD2 | TRBJ2-2 | TRBV11-2 | TGTGCCAGCAGCGGTATACTAGCGGGAGTGAATACCGGGGAGCTGTTTTTT | CASSGILAGVNTGELFF
15 | few | - | TRBJ1-1 | TRBV6-1 | TGTGCCAGCAGGCCCCTCCGGGGAGGGAACACTGAAGCTTTCTTT | CASRPLRGGNTEAFF
15 | - | - | TRBJ2-7 | TRBV5-1 | TGCGCCAGCAGCTTGGCCGGCGTTTCACCCTACGAGCAGTACTTC | CASSLAGVSPYEQYF
16 | - | - | TRBJ2-2 | TRBV24-1 | TGTGCCACCAGTGGCATGCGAGGCGCGAACACCGGGGAGCTGTTTTTT | CATSGMRGANTGELFF
16 | - | TRBD1 | TRBJ2-1 | TRBV7-2 | TGTGCCAGCAGCCGAACAGGGGGCACCTCCTACAATGAGCAGTTCTTC | CASSRTGGTSYNEQFF
15 | few | - | TRBJ1-5 | TRBV19 | TGTGCCAGTAGTCGAGGTGTGCCCGGCAATCAGCCCCAGCATTTT | CASSRGVPGNQPQHF
13 | - | - | TRBJ1-5 | TRBV28 | TGTGTCAGCAGGGGCGCAAGCAATCAGCGCCAGCATTTT | CVSRGASNQRQHF
16 | - | TRBD2 | TRBJ2-5 | TRBV30 | TGTGCCTGGAGTGTAGCCCCGACTAGCGGGACAGAGACCCAGTACTTC | CAWSVAPTSGTETQYF
17 | - | - | TRBJ1-5 | TRBV24-1 | TGTGCCACCAGTGACAGGTGGGGCCAGGGGCAAAATCAGCCCCAGCATTTT | CATSDRWGQGQNQPQHF
14 | few | TRBD1 | TRBJ1-1 | TRBV7-9 | TGTGCCAGCAGAAGGGGACAGTTGAACACTGAAGCTTTCTTT | CASRRGQLNTEAFF
15 | - | TRBD1 | TRBJ1-2 | TRBV6-2/TRBV6-3 | TGTGCCAGCAGTTTCGGACAGGGAAGCAACTATGGCTACACCTTC | CASSFGQGSNYGYTF
16 | few | - | TRBJ2-4 | TRBV27 | TGTGCCAGCAGTTTAGAATTCGGGACTCATAGGGACATTCAGTACTTC | CASSLEFGTHRDIQYF
14 | - | TRBD1 | TRBJ1-6 | TRBV6-1 | TGTGCCAGCAATCGGGACAGCTATAATTCACCCCTCCACTTT | CASNRDSYNSPLHF
12 | - | - | TRBJ2-3 | TRBV20-1 | TGCAGTGCCTCCCCACGCGCGGATACGCAGTATTTT | CSASPRADTQYF
15 | few | TRBD2 | TRBJ2-5 | TRBV10-3 | TGTGCCATCGCAAACCCCGGGAGGGCCGGGGAGACCCAGTACTTC | CAIANPGRAGETQYF
17 | few | TRBD1 | TRBJ1-1 | TRBV6-5 | TGTGCCAGCAGTTACCCTAGACAGGGGGCTTGGGCCACTGAAGCTTTCTTT | CASSYPRQGAWATEAFF
18 | - | - | TRBJ2-7 | TRBV11-3 | TGTGCCAGCAGCTTAACGTTTTGGTTATTTGCGGGAACCTACGAGCAGTACTTC | CASSLTFWLFAGTYEQYF
14 | - | TRBD2 | TRBJ2-5 | TRBV11-1 | TGTGCCAGCAGCTTCGGGAGGCGAGGAGAGACCCAGTACTTC | CASSFGRRGETQYF
16 | - | TRBD1 | TRBJ2-3 | TRBV7-8 | TGTGCCAGCAGCTTAGCGCGCCAGGGGGGCACAGATACGCAGTATTTT | CASSLARQGGTDTQYF
15 | - | - | TRBJ2-6 | TRBV5-4 | TGTGCCAGCAGCACCCGGGCAGAAGGGGCCAACGTCCTGACTTTC | CASSTRAEGANVLTF
15 | - | - | TRBJ2-7 | TRBV7-2 | TGTGCCAGCAGCCTCATGGGGTTGGTGACCTACGAGCAGTACTTC | CASSLMGLVTYEQYF
10 | - | - | TRBJ1-1 | TRBV6-2/TRBV6-3 | TGTGCCAGCGGAAACACTGAAGCTTTCTTT | CASGNTEAFF
15 | - | TRBD1 | TRBJ1-4 | TRBV20-1 | TGCAGTGCTAGAGATTCGCGACAGGGTAGCGAAAAACTGTTTTTT | CSARDSRQGSEKLFF
13 | - | TRBD1 | TRBJ1-5 | TRBV6-1 | TGTGCCAGCAGCGTACAGGGGAATCAGCCCCAGCATTTT | CASSVQGNQPQHF
14 | - | - | TRBJ1-2 | TRBV6-1 | TGTGCCAGCAGCCCGGGACGGACTAACTATGGCTACACCTTC | CASSPGRTNYGYTF
14 | - | - | TRBJ2-2 | TRBV7-9 | TGTGCCAGCAGCCCCTTAGACCTGTCAGGGGAGCTGTTTTTT | CASSPLDLSGELFF
13 | few | - | TRBJ1-2 | TRBV20-1 | TGCAGTGCTAGAGAAGGACCTCTCTATGGCTACACCTTC | CSAREGPLYGYTF
16 | - | TRBD1 | TRBJ2-6 | TRBV6-2/TRBV6-3 | TGTGCCAGCAGAGAGACAGGGGGCTCTGGGGCCAACGTCCTGACTTTC | CASRETGGSGANVLTF
13 | - | - | TRBJ1-1 | TRBV24-1 | TGTGCCACCAGTCCAGGGGCCTACACTGAAGCTTTCTTT | CATSPGAYTEAFF
17 | - | TRBD1 | TRBJ2-2 | TRBV7-2 | TGTGCCAGCAGTCTCGTCGGGACAGGGGGCTACACCGGGGAGCTGTTTTTT | CASSLVGTGGYTGELFF
16 | - | - | TRBJ1-1 | TRBV6-5 | TGTGCCAGCAGTTACTCTCCCGGGGGGCACATTTCTGAAGCTTTCTTT | CASSYSPGGHISEAFF
13 | once | - | TRBJ2-1 | TRBV5-1 | TGCGCCAGCAGCTTGGGATTCCTCAATGAGCAGTTCTTC | CASSLGFLNEQFF
14 | - | - | TRBJ2-7 | TRBV20-1 | TGCAGTGCTAGACGGTCGGGGAGCTCCTACGAGCAGTACTTC | CSARRSGSSYEQYF
15 | - | TRBD2 | TRBJ2-7 | TRBV30 | TGTGCCTGGAGTGTACGGGGAGGGGCTGGGTACGAGCAGTACTTC | CAWSVRGGAGYEQYF
15 | - | - | TRBJ2-1 | TRBV30 | TGTGCCTGGAGGGTCTCTCTTAGCTCCTACAATGAGCAGTTCTTC | CAWRVSLSSYNEQFF
16 | - | - | TRBJ1-2 | TRBV28 | TGTGCCAGCGGCTCACGCCCGACTCATTTTAACTATGGCTACACCTTC | CASGSRPTHFNYGYTF
12 | - | - | TRBJ1-1 | TRBV12-3/TRBV12-4 | TGTGCCAGCAGTTTAACCCTCGCTGAAGCTTTCTTT | CASSLTLAEAFF
13 | few | - | TRBJ1-2 | TRBV7-9 | TGTGCCAGCAGCTTCGGAGTTGGCGATGGCTACACCTTC | CASSFGVGDGYTF
13 | - | - | TRBJ2-5 | TRBV7-3 | TGTGCCAGCAGCCTGACACTCCAAGAGACCCAGTACTTC | CASSLTLQETQYF
14 | few | - | TRBJ1-1 | TRBV12-3/TRBV12-4 | TGTGCCAGCAGTTATCGGGTACGAAACACTGAAGCTTTCTTT | CASSYRVRNTEAFF